This T cell receptor beta chain is from a study of blood T cell repertoires in COVID-19. About the research overall: Both acute and convalescent COVID-19 samples were obtained from the United States, Italy and Spain. Sample material is recorded as cDNA or gDNA derived from T cells, B-cell-depleted T cells, or PBMCs.

Per the study methods: Reference gene primer amplification gave nucleated cell count estimates. TCRdb's copy holds only in-frame clones and misses some; the assay was immunoSEQ multiplex PCR. V and J calls and clone size are given by that table; D and trimming were obtained from the DNA. The table shows some 17,000 clones, with about 90% occurring only once. Germline CDR1 and CDR2: SGHDT and YYEEEE. The CDR3 contains 16 residues. The V and J ends lost 2 bases and 3 bases, in that order; junction bases with no gene match: 6. This clonotype was obtained from a man aged 55 to 70 with active COVID-19. The sequenced material came from peripheral blood. The rearrangement joins TRBV5-6 to TRBJ1-3, with TRBD1 matching 9 bases. As DNA, the CDR3 is TGTGCCAGCAGCTTCCTGGACAGGGGCCATGGAAACACCATATATTTT. Its translation: CASSFLDRGHGNTIYF.